Below, 11 T cell receptor beta chains from the same sample are listed, as sequenced in a study of blood T cell repertoires in COVID-19. TCRdb's copy holds only in-frame clones and misses some; the assay was immunoSEQ multiplex PCR. The data contain 330,000 or so clones, 87% of them seen just once; the ten biggest clones take up approximately 10%. The sequencing input was peripheral blood. The receptor set was obtained from a man aged 25 to 45 with COVID-19, enrolled during active disease.

The chain uses TRBV6-5 and TRBJ1-5; D is uncertain. V was cut by 6 bases and J by 0 bases, with 9 bases left in between. This CDR3 has 14 residues. CDR1 and CDR2 from the germline V gene are MNHEY and SVGAGI. This CDR3 is CASRRGYSNQPQHF. In DNA form, the CDR3 reads TGTGCCAGCAGGCGAGGGTATAGCAATCAGCCCCAGCATTTT.

This sequence joins TRBV3-1 (or the pseudogene TRBV3-2) and TRBJ1-5, with a possible D match to TRBD1 (5 bases). CDR3 size: 16 residues. Trimming removed 0 bases from V and 5 bases from J, with 14 bases in between. CDR1 and CDR2 from the germline V gene are LGHDT and YNNKEL (reference sequence). CDR3 sequence: CASSQDRGSQHQPQHF. The CDR3 nucleotides read TGTGCCAGCAGCCAAGATAGGGGTTCCCAGCATCAGCCCCAGCATTTT.

The chain has TRBV5-6 and TRBJ2-6; 7 bases agree with TRBD2. Trimming cost V 4 bases and J 2 bases; bases outside gene matches: 6. Germline assignment: CDR1 SGHDT and CDR2 YYEEEE. There are 16 residues in the CDR3. Here the CDR3 DNA reads TGTGCCAGCAGCCTCCCTCGGGGGGCTGGGGCCAACGTCCTGACTTTC. Translating it yields CASSLPRGAGANVLTF.

The V gene is TRBV9, the J gene TRBJ2-7, with D possibly TRBD1 on 6 matching bases. CDR1 SGDLS and CDR2 YYNGEE come from the germline V gene. V was cut by 3 bases and J by 1 base, with 17 bases left in between. This CDR3 comprises 16 residues. CDR3 sequence: CASSGNRQAGSYEQYF. As DNA, the CDR3 is TGTGCCAGCAGCGGAAACCGACAGGCCGGGTCCTACGAGCAGTACTTC.

The CDR3 DNA follows: TGCGCCAGCAGACCCGGGACAGACAATGAGCAGTTCTTC. Translated: CASRPGTDNEQFF. This chain uses TRBV5-1 with TRBJ2-1, with 7 bases aligning to TRBD1. The CDR3 is 13 amino acids. The germline gives CDR1 SGHRS, CDR2 YFSETQ. Trimming took 5 bases from V and 5 from J; bases not matched to a gene: 4.

The gene calls are TRBV5-1 and TRBJ2-7, with 8 positions matching TRBD1. V shed 5 bases and J 2 bases; nucleotides not matched to a gene: 9. Germline V gives CDR1 SGHRS, CDR2 YFSETQ. This CDR3 comprises 15 residues. CDR3 DNA: TGCGCCAGCAGTCCGCTTAGGACAGGGACCTACGAGCAGTACTTC. This gives the protein CASSPLRTGTYEQYF.

This clone was found a few times. The chain is built from TRBV10-3 and TRBJ2-7, with TRBD1 identical over 7 bases. The V gene end was trimmed by 3 bases and the J gene end by 4 bases; junction bases not matched to a gene: 6. This CDR3 has 14 amino acids. Germline-derived CDR1 and CDR2 are ENHRY and SYGVKD. The DNA for the CDR3 is TGTGCCATCAGTGAACGACAGGGCGAATACGAGCAGTACTTC. This sequence encodes CAISERQGEYEQYF.

In this sample, this clone turned up a few times. V is TRBV13 and J is TRBJ2-5; no reliable D call. CDR1 and CDR2 from the germline V gene are PRHDT and FYEKMQ (reference sequence). The CDR3 sequence is 11 residues long. V lost 2 bases to trimming and J lost 4 bases, with 2 bases between them. CDR3 residues: CASSLRETQYF. The DNA for the CDR3 is TGTGCCAGCAGCTTACGAGAGACCCAGTACTTC.

This chain uses TRBV7-9 with TRBJ1-2, with 11 bases that match TRBD1. Germline lookup yields CDR1 SEHNR and CDR2 FQNEAQ (reference sequence). The CDR3 is 15 residues long. The ends lost 3 bases at V and 5 bases at J; junction bases unmatched: 5. Here the CDR3 reads CASSLGQGVWYGYTF. In DNA form, the CDR3 reads TGTGCCAGCAGCTTGGGACAGGGGGTATGGTATGGCTACACCTTC. Filled out from reference TRBV7-9 and TRBJ1-2, the complete variable domain reads DTGVSQNPRHKITKRGQNVTFRCDPISEHNRLYWYRQTLGQGPEFLTYFQNEAQLEKSRLLSDRFSAERPKGSFSTLEIQRTEQGDSAMYLCASSLGQGVWYGYTFGSGTRLTVV.

The chain combines TRBV11-2 with TRBJ1-1; D is unclear. Germline CDR1 SGHAT, CDR2 FQNNGV. This CDR3 has 13 residues. V was pared by 0 bases and J by 11 bases, with 13 bases between. This CDR3 reads CASSLDTGMWAFF. The CDR3 DNA follows: TGTGCCAGCAGCTTAGATACGGGGATGTGGGCTTTCTTT.

About this clone itself: The same CDR3 arises from other DNA sequences in this sample as well. The chain recombines TRBV7-9 with TRBJ1-5; D not resolved. Trimming removed 0 bases at V and 1 base at J, with 4 bases between. CDR1 SEHNR and CDR2 FQNEAQ come from the germline V gene (reference sequence). The CDR3 extends over 14 amino acids. The CDR3 loop is CASSLAGSNQPQHF. The CDR3 bases are TGTGCCAGCAGCTTAGCGGGCAGCAATCAGCCCCAGCATTTT.